This T cell receptor (beta chain) emerged from a study of glioma-infiltrating T cells. Findings and caveats of the study: Only very few CDR3 sequences appeared in both tissue and blood. Tissue-blood divergence was below expectation in non-neoplastic patients, above in gliomas.

This clonotype has more than one count but fewer than ten. Its target is unknown. The iRepertoire nested amplicon-rescue multiplex PCR amplified TCR alpha and beta CDR3s from RNA. Input was 100-400 ng of tissue mRNA or PBMC total RNA. A single record per CDR3 protein comes from TCRdb applying MiXCR to the multiplex PCR reads. Among under 150,000 distinct CDR3 sequences listed, around a quarter were seen once. This CDR3 has 16 amino acids. Germline-derived CDR1 and CDR2 are SGHNT and YYREEE (reference sequence). V was clipped by 4 bases and J by 8 bases, with 23 bases between them. Specimen: glioma tissue, nonneoplastic brain tissue, or PBMCs (not recorded which). This TCR was recovered from a human donor with low-grade glioma or glioblastoma, undergoing nonglioma brain surgery, or in good health (not recorded which). The chain carries TRBV5-4 and TRBJ2-3; D is perhaps TRBD1 (6 bases). The CDR3 is CASSPPRQGSRVTQYF. The DNA of the CDR3 is TGTGCCAGCAGCCCCCCGCGCCAGGGGTCTAGAGTTACGCAGTATTTT.